The rows below give T cell receptor beta chains drawn from one sample of a study of T-cell reconstitution after alpha-beta-depleted transplantation in children. TCRdb independently ran MiXCR on the PCR reads; one entry per CDR3 protein. The sample has a few hundred thousand distinct CDR3 sequences; approximately 12% are singletons. The sample consisted of PBMCs from the stem cell graft donor, taken from the stem cell graft. Receptor source: a human donor who donated a stem cell graft to a child with combined immunodeficiency. CDR3s include the opening cysteine and the closing phenylalanine or tryptophan. A D gene is named only where the DNA matches it firmly. Where a row states a size, it is once, few, many or the class of an expanded clone; other rows omit it.

>TRBJ2-1|few|11|NA|TRBV30
CAWSVTGEQFF
TGTGCCTGGAGTGTAACGGGTGAGCAGTTCTTC
>TRBJ2-1|NA|14|NA|TRBV7-9
CASSRNGSYNEQFF
TGTGCCAGCAGCCGTAATGGATCCTACAATGAGCAGTTCTTC
>TRBJ1-5|few|13|NA|TRBV18
CASSPDDNQPQHF
TGTGCCAGCTCACCGGATGACAATCAGCCCCAGCATTTT
>TRBJ2-3|many|14|TRBD1|TRBV25-1
CASSENRDRDTQYF
TGTGCCAGCAGTGAAAACCGGGACAGAGATACGCAGTATTTT
>TRBJ2-1|few|15|TRBD2|TRBV10-3
CAISVAGGLRNEQFF
TGTGCCATCAGCGTCGCGGGGGGTTTACGGAATGAGCAGTTCTTC
>TRBJ1-5|many|15|TRBD1|TRBV10-3
CAISDSRTGAQPQHF
TGTGCCATCAGTGACTCTCGAACAGGGGCTCAGCCCCAGCATTTT
>TRBJ2-2|few|21|NA|TRBV5-6
CASSLAGAPSPTLHNTGELFF
TGTGCCAGCAGCTTGGCCGGCGCCCCGTCCCCTACTCTGCACAACACCGGGGAGCTGTTTTTT
>TRBJ2-1|many|13|TRBD2|TRBV29-1
CSVDGRAYNEQFF
TGCAGCGTTGACGGGAGGGCCTACAATGAGCAGTTCTTC
>TRBJ1-2|many|18|NA|TRBV4-3
CASSQDLPGGVGWYGYTF
TGCGCCAGCAGCCAAGACCTCCCGGGAGGGGTAGGGTGGTATGGCTACACCTTC
>TRBJ2-2|many|16|NA|TRBV10-2
CASHQAGLPNTGELFF
TGCGCCAGTCATCAGGCGGGCCTGCCGAACACCGGGGAGCTGTTTTTT
>TRBJ2-3|many|15|NA|TRBV12-3/TRBV12-4
CASSPRIRAADTQYF
TGTGCCAGCAGTCCCCGGATTAGAGCGGCAGATACGCAGTATTTT
>TRBJ2-7|few|16|TRBD1|TRBV5-1
CASSLPKRDRVHEQYF
TGCGCCAGCAGCTTGCCCAAGCGCGACAGGGTTCACGAGCAGTACTTC
>TRBJ2-7|few|13|TRBD2|TRBV20-1
CSASGTETYEQYF
TGCAGTGCCAGCGGGACGGAGACCTACGAGCAGTACTTC
>TRBJ2-3|NA|15|NA|TRBV3-1
CASSHSGGVGDTQYF
TGTGCCAGCAGCCACTCTGGGGGAGTGGGAGATACGCAGTATTTT
>TRBJ1-1|many|13|NA|TRBV7-2
CASRTRAYTEAFF
TGTGCCAGCAGAACACGAGCCTACACTGAAGCTTTCTTT
>TRBJ2-1|few|14|NA|TRBV12-3/TRBV12-4
CASSPAPLGNEQFF
TGTGCCAGCAGCCCAGCCCCTCTAGGCAATGAGCAGTTCTTC
>TRBJ1-6|NA|16|NA|TRBV27
CASSRLTGTGNSPLHF
TGTGCCAGCAGTCGCCTGACCGGGACGGGGAATTCACCCCTCCACTTT
>TRBJ2-3|NA|15|TRBD1|TRBV24-1
CATSDLGQGTDTQYF
TGTGCCACCAGTGACCTCGGACAGGGAACAGATACGCAGTATTTT
>TRBJ2-5|many|15|TRBD2|TRBV6-5
CASSYEGLGWETQYF
TGTGCCAGCAGTTACGAAGGACTAGGATGGGAGACCCAGTACTTC
>TRBJ1-2|NA|12|NA|TRBV2
CASRETEHGYTF
TGTGCCAGCAGAGAGACAGAACATGGCTACACCTTC
>TRBJ2-2|NA|13|NA|TRBV12-3/TRBV12-4
CASSLSLAGELFF
TGTGCCAGCAGTTTATCCCTCGCCGGGGAGCTGTTTTTT
>TRBJ2-3|many|13|NA|TRBV29-1
CSVGAGTTDTQYF
TGCAGCGTTGGGGCGGGAACCACAGATACGCAGTATTTT
>TRBJ1-5|NA|12|NA|TRBV27
CASTHGGQPQHF
TGTGCCAGCACCCACGGCGGTCAGCCCCAGCATTTT
>TRBJ2-1|few|14|TRBD2|TRBV4-3
CASSLSGGAFEQFF
TGCGCCAGCAGCCTTAGCGGGGGGGCTTTTGAGCAGTTCTTC
>TRBJ2-3|few|12|NA|TRBV15
CATSSLSGPQYF
TGTGCCACCAGCAGCCTCTCGGGACCGCAGTATTTT
>TRBJ2-1|few|12|NA|TRBV29-1
CSVEWRNNEQFF
TGCAGCGTTGAGTGGCGAAACAATGAGCAGTTCTTC
>TRBJ1-2|NA|10|NA|TRBV12-3/TRBV12-4
CASSRRFFAF
TGTGCCAGCAGCAGACGGTTCTTCGCCTTC
>TRBJ2-3|NA|17|TRBD2|TRBV2
CASSERGAGGWPDTQYF
TGTGCCAGCAGTGAACGGGGAGCGGGGGGGTGGCCAGATACGCAGTATTTT
>TRBJ2-7|NA|14|NA|TRBV28
CASTSGLQPYEQYF
TGTGCCAGCACCTCGGGACTGCAACCCTACGAGCAGTACTTC
>TRBJ1-2|few|17|TRBD1|TRBV6-5
CASSYAAWDRELYGYTF
TGTGCCAGCAGTTACGCCGCATGGGACAGGGAACTATATGGCTACACCTTC
>TRBJ2-7|NA|13|NA|TRBV5-5
CASSLGRAFEQYF
TGTGCCAGCAGCTTGGGGCGGGCATTCGAGCAGTACTTC
>TRBJ2-5|NA|15|TRBD2|TRBV7-6
CASSSTSGPQETQYF
TGTGCCAGCAGCTCGACTAGCGGGCCCCAAGAGACCCAGTACTTC
>TRBJ2-1|few|14|TRBD1|TRBV28
CASSPGTDYNEQFF
TGTGCCAGCAGTCCCGGGACAGACTACAATGAGCAGTTCTTC
>TRBJ1-5|many|14|NA|TRBV21-1
CASSKYDSNQPQHF
TGTGCCAGCAGCAAATATGACAGCAATCAGCCCCAGCATTTT
>TRBJ2-5|NA|21|NA|TRBV11-1
CASSPLGRGISVLAGQETQYF
TGTGCCAGCAGCCCGCTGGGTCGGGGGATATCGGTATTGGCCGGTCAAGAGACCCAGTACTTC
>TRBJ1-1|few|15|NA|TRBV7-9
CASSFGSQGGTEAFF
TGTGCCAGCAGCTTCGGTAGCCAGGGCGGAACTGAAGCTTTCTTT
>TRBJ1-5|NA|16|NA|TRBV18
CASSPLAAYSNQPQHF
TGTGCCAGCTCACCATTAGCCGCTTATAGCAATCAGCCCCAGCATTTT
>TRBJ2-1|many|16|NA|TRBV20-1
CSARDKDSSSYNEQFF
TGCAGTGCTAGAGATAAGGACAGCAGCTCCTACAATGAGCAGTTCTTC
>TRBJ1-5|many|13|NA|TRBV12-3/TRBV12-4
CASSFGHLQPQHF
TGTGCCAGCAGTTTTGGACACCTTCAGCCCCAGCATTTT
>TRBJ2-5|NA|18|NA|TRBV3-1
CASSQDLSGGTIQETQYF
TGTGCCAGCAGCCAAGATTTGTCCGGAGGGACCATACAAGAGACCCAGTACTTC